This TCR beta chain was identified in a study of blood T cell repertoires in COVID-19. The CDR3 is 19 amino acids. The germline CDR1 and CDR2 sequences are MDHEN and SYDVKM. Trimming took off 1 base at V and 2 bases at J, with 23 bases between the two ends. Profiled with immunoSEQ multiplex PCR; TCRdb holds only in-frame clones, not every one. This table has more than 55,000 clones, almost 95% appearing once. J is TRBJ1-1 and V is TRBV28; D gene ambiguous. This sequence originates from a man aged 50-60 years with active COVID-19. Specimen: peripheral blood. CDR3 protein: CASSLFPSGDFQANTEAFF. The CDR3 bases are TGTGCCAGCAGTTTATTTCCGTCCGGGGATTTTCAGGCCAACACTGAAGCTTTCTTT.